Here is one T cell receptor (beta chain) with its context. Authors' analysis steps: Researchers report that nucleated cell counts were estimated from reference gene primer amplification. The protocol was immunoSEQ multiplex PCR, while the TCRdb copy is restricted to in-frame clones and leaves out a portion. V and J calls and clone size are as listed in that table; D and trimming were resolved from the DNA. The sample lists a few hundred thousand clones, around 87% occurring once. The data were taken from a study of blood T cell repertoires in COVID-19. Study at large: Acute and convalescent COVID-19 specimens originated in the United States, Italy and Spain. Sample material is recorded as cDNA or gDNA derived from T cells, B-cell-depleted T cells, or PBMCs.

The sequence was obtained from a woman aged 45-65 years who had recovered from COVID-19. The sequencing sample was made of peripheral blood.

The CDR3 here is CASRGWRGRDTQYF. The CDR3 coding sequence is TGTGCCAGCAGGGGGTGGCGGGGGCGAGATACGCAGTATTTT. This rearrangement joins TRBV28 to TRBJ2-3; D is perhaps TRBD2 (7 bases). Trimming removed 6 bases from V and 5 bases from J, with 15 bases in between. This CDR3 has 14 residues. Germline CDR1 MDHEN, CDR2 SYDVKM. Filled out from reference TRBV28 and TRBJ2-3, the complete variable domain reads DVKVTQSSRYLVKRTGEKVFLECVQDMDHENMFWYRQDPGLGLRLIYFSYDVKMKEKGDIPEGYSVSREKKERFSLILESASTNQTSMYLCASRGWRGRDTQYFGPGTRLTVL.